The source of this T cell receptor beta chain is a study of T cell responses to AZD1222 COVID-19 vaccine (TCRdb year 2021). Study-level background: TCR sequencing was performed for 230 to 250 trial participants, of whom around 200 were given two doses of AZD1222 and 26 were given two doses of MenACWY control vaccine. Trial participants were enrolled by age into subgroups of 18-55, 56-69 and 70-plus years, and around 150, 29 and 61 TCR-sequenced participants, respectively, were included in these subgroups. The paper's findings and limits, for the study overall: The 56-69-year group was small, and its depth increase did not reach significance, likely because of low power. Reportedly, almost half of the unique spike-specific TCRs recognized epitopes lying outside the regions that are mutated in the B.1.351 and B.1.1.7 variants. After two AZD1222 doses, spike-specific TCR breadth and depth were significantly higher than at day 0 and than in MenACWY recipients. Conclusions about previously exposed vaccinees are limited because only six or seven AZD1222 recipients were SARS-CoV-2 seropositive at baseline. Most participants were white British and females outnumbered males, and the authors suggested that clonal diversity may have been underestimated. No day 14 peak-response samples were available, so repertoires were characterized only after the peak T cell response. CD4 TCRs associated with the vaccine covered the entire spike protein, and the dominant responses were in regions 160-218 and 743-854.

V is pared back by 6 bases and J by 2 bases, with 7 bases lying between the germline termini. From the germline V gene, CDR1 is SNHLY and CDR2 is FYNNEI. Measured from the cysteine to the phenylalanine, the CDR3 is 12 residues long. Only the CDR3 region is kept as DNA, spanning 36 bases read in frame from base 1. On this clone itself: It has no known antigen specificity. Within one base of it there is no much larger clone, and no base qualities were kept.

The time point label here, explained by the study, means: about 28 days (+/-7) after the second vaccine dose. The treatment or condition label, as the study defines it: meningococcal conjugate vaccine given as trial control. Vaccinee samples came from UK trials COV001 and COV002, including a single-blind randomized controlled phase 2/3 trial of AZD1222 (ChAdOx1 nCoV-19) in healthy adults. For TCRbeta chain sequencing, PBMC samples from trial participants were taken at day 0 and at day 28 after the second dose. The CDR3 regions of human TCRbeta chains were analyzed by immunosequencing. In the paper's pipeline: Repertoire TCRs were checked for matches against a reference library of SARS-CoV-2-specific TCRs that had been generated using the MIRA antigen-specificity platform. Breadth meant the fraction of unique TCRs that were SARS-CoV-2-associated, whereas depth meant the fraction of total T cells that were SARS-CoV-2-associated. Using the MIRA data, every spike-specific TCR was mapped to the spike region that the TCR reacted to and assigned to either a CD4 or a CD8 class. Log10-transformed breadth and depth values were compared by one-way ANOVA with Sidak's multiple comparisons tests. Imported from immuneACCESS, the table was reduced by TCRdb to in-frame sequences with V and J called. These copies leave out some clones; in studies compared against another copy, an unresolved V gene accounts for under half, and the cause of the remainder is not known. The DNA gave D and trimming, while V, J and clone size come from that table. This sample holds 210,000 or so clones; 94% were observed only once. The biggest ten clones account for over 1.5% of the sample.

Sequencing used peripheral blood, obtained 28 days after the second dose of the MenACWY control vaccine. The chain uses TRBV2 and TRBJ1-1, with the D segment identity uncertain. This clonotype originated in an adult who received the MenACWY meningococcal vaccine as a control. The CDR3 amino acid sequence is: CASSDLNTEAFF. Read as DNA, the sequence is TGTGCCAGCAGCGACCTAAACACTGAAGCTTTCTTT.